This TCR beta chain was recorded in a study of neurological immune-mediated disorders. Synthesis of cDNA was carried out by template-switch 5'RACE. The reaction used 10-nucleotide random UMIs. TCRdb redid the calling of the 5' RACE reads with MiXCR, one entry per CDR3 protein. The table lists 11,000 to 15,000 distinct CDR3 sequences, approximately 7.6% of them singletons, with roughly a quarter in the top ten. In its sample, this clonotype was seen many times. Trimming cost V 5 bases and J 8 bases; bases outside gene matches: 19. The CDR3 is made up of 16 amino acids. The germline CDR1 and CDR2 sequences are SQVTM and ANQGSEA. The healthy controls volunteered at a blood bank in Maryland, USA. The T cells used for sorted libraries numbered roughly 1 million, either CD4+ or CD8+.

The chain carries TRBV29-1 and TRBJ1-2; 8 positions match TRBD1. Sequencing was performed on CD8+ T cells from blood. The sequence was obtained from a woman in her thirties or forties in good health. CDR3 DNA: TGCAGCGTTACGACAGGACAGGGATCGGGGGTAAGAGGCTACACCTTC. Translated: CSVTTGQGSGVRGYTF. The full variable domain, in which reference TRBV29-1 and TRBJ1-2 provide the parts outside the CDR3, is SAVISQKPSRDICQRGTSLTIQCQVDSQVTMMFWYRQQPGQSLTLIATANQGSEATYESGFVIDKFPISRPNLTFSTLTVSNMSPEDSSIYLCSVTTGQGSGVRGYTFGSGTRLTVV.